Following are 9 T cell receptor beta chains from one sample sequenced in a study of T cell changes during pregnancy in multiple sclerosis. Only in-frame clones appear in the TCRdb table, and some are missing; sequencing was by immunoSEQ multiplex PCR. This table has around 63,000 clones, around 92% appearing once. Sequencing used peripheral blood, obtained after pregnancy. The receptors were gathered from a female donor with multiple sclerosis, enrolled in a pregnancy study.

This clone appeared a single time. The chain carries TRBV7-8 and TRBJ2-5; a possible D gene is TRBD2 (5 bases). The V gene lost 1 base and the J gene lost 2 bases, with 14 bases spanning the gap. The CDR3 is 16 residues long. Germline values: CDR1 SGHVS, CDR2 FQNEAQ. CDR3 in amino acids: CASSLGRNRGQETQYF. In DNA, the CDR3 is TGTGCCAGCAGCTTAGGTCGTAACAGAGGGCAAGAGACCCAGTACTTC.

The V call is TRBV10-1, the J call TRBJ2-1; TRBD1 matches at 7 bases. The CDR3 consists of 16 residues. V trimming: 4 bases; J trimming: 5 bases; junction bases outside the gene matches: 11. From germline, CDR1 is WNHNN and CDR2 SYGVQD (reference sequence). CDR3 protein: CASSGSHEGAHNEQFF. CDR3 nucleotide sequence: TGCGCCAGCAGTGGTTCTCATGAGGGGGCTCACAATGAGCAGTTCTTC.

The chain combines TRBV29-1 with TRBJ2-3; 7 bases fit TRBD1. CDR3 length: 13 amino acids. From germline, CDR1 is SQVTM and CDR2 ANQGSEA. The junction had 5 bases not matched to a gene; V was cut back by 6 bases and J by 2 bases. This CDR3 is CSVGTVNTDTQYF. The CDR3 bases are TGCAGCGTGGGGACAGTTAACACAGATACGCAGTATTTT.

This clone was counted only a few times. J is TRBJ1-5 and V is TRBV2; 7 bases map to TRBD1. V dropped 6 bases and J dropped 6; count of bases not matched to a gene: 5. Germline V gives CDR1 SNHLY, CDR2 FYNNEI. The length of the CDR3 is 13 residues. CDR3 in DNA: TGTGCCAGCAGCGATGACAGGGTTCAGCCCCAGCATTTT. Amino acid sequence: CASSDDRVQPQHF.

The chain links TRBV28 to TRBJ2-1; 7 bases match TRBD2. This CDR3 spans 16 amino acids. CDR1 is MDHEN and CDR2 is SYDVKM in the germline V gene. The J segment lost 0 bases and the V segment lost 4 bases, leaving 6 bases of the junction unmatched. CDR3 region: CASSSLLADSYNEQFF. The DNA of the CDR3 is TGTGCCAGCAGTTCCCTCCTAGCGGACTCCTACAATGAGCAGTTCTTC. Full variable domain (outside the CDR3, taken from reference TRBV28 and TRBJ2-1): DVKVTQSSRYLVKRTGEKVFLECVQDMDHENMFWYRQDPGLGLRLIYFSYDVKMKEKGDIPEGYSVSREKKERFSLILESASTNQTSMYLCASSSLLADSYNEQFFGPGTRLTVL.

The chain carries TRBV6-7 and TRBJ2-7; TRBD2 might be the D (5 bases). TRBV6-7 belongs to the ORF category, with a function that is uncertain. The CDR3 runs to 17 residues. Trimming removed 1 base from V and 0 bases from J, with 16 bases in between. CDR3 DNA: TGTGCCAGCAGTTACTTTTTTACGGGGAAAACCTCCTACGAGCAGTACTTC. This gives the protein CASSYFFTGKTSYEQYF.

This chain uses TRBV11-3 with TRBJ2-4; D gene ambiguous. With 3 bases removed from V and 9 bases from J, the gap between germline ends came to 12 bases. The CDR3 runs 13 residues. CDR1 is SGHNT and CDR2 is YENEEA in the germline V gene. CDR3 loop: CASSFRLESIQYF. CDR3 DNA sequence: TGTGCCAGCAGCTTTCGTTTGGAGTCCATTCAGTACTTC.

The rearrangement links TRBV5-6 to TRBJ1-5, with D uncertain. CDR3 length equals 17 residues. Germline CDR1 SGHDT, CDR2 YYEEEE. V lost 4 bases to trimming and J lost 2 bases, with 19 bases between them. This chain's CDR3 is CASSPPDTREGNQPQHF. The CDR3 region has the DNA TGTGCCAGCAGCCCACCTGATACAAGGGAGGGCAATCAGCCCCAGCATTTT.

The V gene is TRBV28, the J gene TRBJ1-1, with TRBD1 matching over 8 bases. Unmatched junction bases numbered 9, after V lost 6 bases and J lost 3 bases. CDR3 size: 15 residues. The V gene's germline CDR1 is MDHEN and CDR2 SYDVKM. The chain's CDR3 is CASSPLGQADTEAFF. The CDR3 region has the DNA TGTGCCAGCAGCCCCCTGGGACAGGCGGACACTGAAGCTTTCTTT.